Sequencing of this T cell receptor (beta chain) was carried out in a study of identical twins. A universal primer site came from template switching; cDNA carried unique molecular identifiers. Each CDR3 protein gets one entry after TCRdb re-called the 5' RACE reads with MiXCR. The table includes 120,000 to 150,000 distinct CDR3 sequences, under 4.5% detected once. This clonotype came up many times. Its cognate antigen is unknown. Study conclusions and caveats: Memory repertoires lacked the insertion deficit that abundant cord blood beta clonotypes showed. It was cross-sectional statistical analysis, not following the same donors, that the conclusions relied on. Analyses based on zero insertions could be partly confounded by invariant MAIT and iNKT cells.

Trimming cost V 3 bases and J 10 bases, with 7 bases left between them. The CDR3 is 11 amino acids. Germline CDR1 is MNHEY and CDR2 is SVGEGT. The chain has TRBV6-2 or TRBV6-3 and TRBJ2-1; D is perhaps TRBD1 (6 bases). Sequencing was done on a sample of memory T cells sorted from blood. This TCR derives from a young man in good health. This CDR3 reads CASSYGTEQFF. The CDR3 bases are TGTGCCAGCAGTTATGGGACAGAGCAGTTCTTC.